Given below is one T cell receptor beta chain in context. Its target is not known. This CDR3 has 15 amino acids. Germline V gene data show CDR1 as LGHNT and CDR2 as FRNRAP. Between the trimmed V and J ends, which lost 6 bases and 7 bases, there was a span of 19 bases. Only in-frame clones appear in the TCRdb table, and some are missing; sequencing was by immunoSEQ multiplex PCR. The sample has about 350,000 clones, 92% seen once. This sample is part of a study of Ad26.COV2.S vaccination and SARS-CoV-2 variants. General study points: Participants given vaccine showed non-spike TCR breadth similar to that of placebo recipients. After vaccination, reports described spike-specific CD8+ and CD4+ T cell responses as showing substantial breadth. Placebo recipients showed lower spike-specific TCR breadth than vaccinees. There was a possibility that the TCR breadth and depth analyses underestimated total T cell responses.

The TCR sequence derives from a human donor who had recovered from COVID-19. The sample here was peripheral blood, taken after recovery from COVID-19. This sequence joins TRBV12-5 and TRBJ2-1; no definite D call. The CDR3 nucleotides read TGTGCTAGTGGGGCCCGGATCCATCCGAGGAATGAGCAGTTCTTC. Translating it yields CASGARIHPRNEQFF.